These 24 T cell receptor beta chains originate from one sample sequenced in a study of T cell responses to AZD1222 COVID-19 vaccine (dated by TCRdb to the early 2020s). Library preparation was by the immunoSEQ multiplex PCR assay. TCRdb re-hosts the immuneACCESS table, in-frame sequences only. Its copies lack some clones; in the studies checked, an unresolved V gene accounts for under half of them, and the cause for the rest is not known. The sample table records tens of thousands of clones; over 85% of these occur just once. Jointly, the top ten make up 2.2% of the sample. The time point tag for this specimen amounts to: baseline before first vaccination. The sample was peripheral blood, taken on day 0 of AZD1222 vaccination. The receptors were sampled from an adult in good health.

The J gene is TRBJ2-1, the V gene TRBV5-6; TRBD2 agrees at 8 bases. The CDR3 is made up of 18 amino acids. Unmatched junction bases numbered 19, after V lost 6 bases and J lost 5 bases. Germline CDR1 reads SGHDT; CDR2 reads YYEEEE. The CDR3 loop is CASTNPRVGTRVDNEQFF. CDR3 nucleotides: TGTGCCAGCACCAACCCAAGGGTGGGGACTAGGGTCGACAATGAGCAGTTCTTC.

For the CDR3, the DNA is TGTGCCAGTAGTTCACCGGGATATTGGGCCCTCCACTTT. The encoded protein is CASSSPGYWALHF. The gene calls are TRBV19 and TRBJ1-6; D is uncertain. CDR1 is LNHDA and CDR2 is SQIVND in the germline V gene (reference sequence). V was shortened by 5 bases and J by 14 bases, with 16 bases between the two germline ends. The CDR3 loop spans 13 amino acids.

The J gene is TRBJ2-2, the V gene TRBV6-5, with 8 nucleotides matching TRBD1. CDR3 length: 14 residues. Unmatched junction bases numbered 3, after V lost 8 bases and J lost 1 base. Germline V lookup: CDR1 MNHEY, CDR2 SVGAGI. CDR3 nucleotide sequence: TGTGCCAGCGCCGGGACAGGGAACACCGGGGAGCTGTTTTTT. As protein: CASAGTGNTGELFF.

DNA for the CDR3: TGTGCCAGCAGCTTAGTAGGCCGGGGGGATACGCAGTATTTT. Amino acid sequence: CASSLVGRGDTQYF. The chain carries TRBV7-9 and TRBJ2-3, with a tentative D call TRBD2 (6 bases). The CDR3 is made up of 14 amino acids. The V end lost 1 base, the J end lost 6 bases, and 11 bases lay between the germline ends. Per germline, CDR1 SEHNR and CDR2 FQNEAQ (reference sequence).

V gene TRBV3-1 (or the pseudogene TRBV3-2) combines with J gene TRBJ1-3, with D hard to call. The V gene's germline CDR1 is LGHDT and CDR2 YNNKEL (reference sequence). This CDR3 has 17 residues. The germline V and J ends were trimmed by 0 bases and 1 base, with 13 bases remaining between them. The CDR3 region is CASSQDFDGVSGNTIYF. DNA of the CDR3: TGTGCCAGCAGCCAAGATTTTGATGGTGTTTCTGGAAACACCATATATTTT.

The chain has TRBV5-4 and TRBJ2-2; D is unresolved. The germline V gene has CDR1 SGHNT and CDR2 YYREEE (reference sequence). The CDR3 is 15 amino acids. Trimming cost V 2 bases and J 4 bases, with 12 bases left between them. The CDR3 nucleotides read TGTGCCAGCAGCTTACATGGGAAGACCACCGGGGAGCTGTTTTTT. Translated, it gives CASSLHGKTTGELFF.

The chain uses TRBV5-1 and TRBJ2-2; no clear D. V lost 5 bases, J lost 6 bases, and 14 bases lay in between. Germline CDR1 is SGHRS and CDR2 is YFSETQ. The CDR3 totals 14 residues. As DNA, the CDR3 is TGCGCCAGCAGTCCCGACAATAGTCCCGGGGAGCTGTTTTTT. Its protein is CASSPDNSPGELFF.

The V gene is TRBV30, the J gene TRBJ1-1, with 9 bases that match TRBD1. With 8 bases clipped from V and 1 base from J, the junction kept 2 bases outside the gene matches. The CDR3 spans 12 residues. Germline-derived CDR1 and CDR2 are GTSNPN and SVGIG (reference sequence). CDR3 loop: CAGDRENTEAFF. The CDR3 nucleotides are TGTGCCGGGGACAGGGAGAACACTGAAGCTTTCTTT.

This clone was recorded only once. The chain is built from TRBV12-3 or TRBV12-4 and TRBJ2-7; possibly TRBD1 or TRBD2 for D (5 bases each). The CDR3 length is 13 residues. Between the trimmed V and J ends, which lost 4 bases and 5 bases, there was a span of 12 bases. The CDR3 DNA follows: TGTGCCAGCAGTTCAGGGCAGGGACACGAGCAGTACTTC. Its translation is CASSSGQGHEQYF.

The chain links TRBV19 to TRBJ2-3; D not resolved. Germline CDR1 reads LNHDA; CDR2 reads SQIVND (reference sequence). Trimming took 3 bases from V and 6 from J, leaving 4 bases between them. The CDR3 is 11 residues long. The CDR3 spells CASSMGDTQYF. The CDR3 DNA sequence: TGTGCCAGTAGTATGGGTGATACGCAGTATTTT.

The chain uses TRBV19 and TRBJ1-1; 10 bases agree with TRBD1. Trimming at V came to 10 bases and at J to 7 bases, leaving 9 bases not matched to a gene. This CDR3 comprises 13 residues. Germline V CDR1 and CDR2: LNHDA, SQIVND (reference sequence). The CDR3 bases are TGTGCCACCGCGGACAGGGGGGGAGATGAAGCTTTCTTT. Protein product: CATADRGGDEAFF.

J is TRBJ2-7 and V is TRBV7-2, with 9 bases that match TRBD1. This CDR3 is 15 amino acids long. With 5 bases clipped from V and 5 bases from J, the junction kept 10 bases outside the gene matches. The germline V gene has CDR1 SGHTA and CDR2 FQGNSA. CDR3 region: CASSGSGQGFDEQYF. DNA for the CDR3: TGTGCCAGCAGCGGATCGGGACAGGGTTTCGACGAGCAGTACTTC.

In its sample, this clone was seen once. The chain employs TRBV2 and TRBJ1-2; 9 nucleotides agree with TRBD1. V dropped 1 base and J dropped 5; count of bases not matched to a gene: 8. Germline assignment: CDR1 SNHLY and CDR2 FYNNEI. The CDR3 totals 16 residues. The CDR3 region is CASSEGKAGTGYGYTF. CDR3 nucleotides: TGTGCCAGCAGTGAAGGAAAGGCGGGGACAGGGTATGGCTACACCTTC.

The chain uses TRBV7-6 and TRBJ1-4, with no clear D. The germline CDR1 and CDR2 sequences are SGHVS and FNYEAQ. The CDR3 is made up of 15 amino acids. V lost 1 base, J lost 4 bases, and 10 bases lay in between. The CDR3 loop reads CASSLGVLGNEKLFF. The CDR3 DNA reads as TGTGCCAGCAGCTTAGGGGTTTTGGGTAATGAAAAACTGTTTTTT.

This clone was seen a few times. The J gene is TRBJ2-7, the V gene TRBV7-9; D not certain. The germline V and J ends were trimmed by 5 bases and 1 base, with 15 bases remaining between them. The CDR3 loop spans 15 amino acids. CDR1 is SEHNR and CDR2 is FQNEAQ in the germline V gene (reference sequence). CDR3 residues: CASSQKSGLSYEQYF. The CDR3 DNA reads as TGTGCCAGCAGCCAAAAATCCGGGTTATCCTACGAGCAGTACTTC.

The gene calls are TRBV2 and TRBJ1-1, with 9 bases identical to TRBD1. V dropped 8 bases and J dropped 10; count of bases not matched to a gene: 5. The CDR3 covers 11 residues. CDR1 and CDR2 (germline): SNHLY, FYNNEI. The CDR3 DNA reads TGTGCCAGCCAGACAGGGGGTAGAGCTTTCTTT. This encodes CASQTGGRAFF.

This clone was detected once. The V call is TRBV10-3, the J call TRBJ1-4; 7 bases fit TRBD1. J gave up 5 bases and V 11 bases, and 8 bases lay outside the gene matches. CDR3 size: 13 residues. Per germline, CDR1 ENHRY and CDR2 SYGVKD. CDR3 DNA sequence: TGTGCCGCATCCGGGACAGAAAATGAAAAACTGTTTTTT. It encodes CAASGTENEKLFF.

The DNA for the CDR3 is TGTGCCAGCAGCTCCCCAGTCGACAGTTTTGCGGGGGAGCTGTTTTTT. Protein sequence: CASSSPVDSFAGELFF. The chain carries TRBV9 and TRBJ2-2, with D possibly TRBD1 on 5 matching bases. Trimming stripped 4 bases from V and 8 bases from J, with 21 bases between. Germline CDR1 and CDR2: SGDLS and YYNGEE. The CDR3 has 16 amino acids. Full variable domain (rest looked up from reference TRBV9 and TRBJ2-2): DSGVTQTPKHLITATGQRVTLRCSPRSGDLSVYWYQQSLDQGLQFLIQYYNGEERAKGNILERFSAQQFPDLHSELNLSSLELGDSALYFCASSSPVDSFAGELFFGEGSRLTVL.

J is TRBJ1-6 and V is TRBV9; 7 bases align to TRBD1. V lost 4 bases and J lost 7; bases outside the gene matches: 8. This CDR3 spans 15 amino acids. Per the germline V gene, CDR1 is SGDLS and CDR2 is YYNGEE. CDR3 sequence: CASSPQGVHNSPLHF. Written as DNA, the CDR3 is TGTGCCAGCAGCCCTCAGGGGGTTCACAATTCACCCCTCCACTTT.

This clone was seen only a few times. The limits of the CDR3 on the DNA are not certain, so only TCRdb's listed CDR3 is given. V gene TRBV7-8 combines with J gene TRBJ2-2; the table names TRBD2, a call not compared with the DNA. CDR1 and CDR2 (germline): SGHVS, FQNEAQ. The CDR3 numbers 14 amino acids, ends counted. The CDR3 sequence: CASSFPFGAGELFF.

The chain recombines TRBV5-6 with TRBJ1-1; D is uncertain. The length of the CDR3 is 13 residues. V lost 3 bases and J 1 base, leaving 7 bases between the germline ends. In germline, CDR1 is SGHDT, CDR2 YYEEEE. The CDR3 DNA sequence: TGTGCCAGCAGCTCTGTTAAGAACACTGAAGCTTTCTTT. Amino acid sequence: CASSSVKNTEAFF.

This chain joins TRBV6-5 and TRBJ1-5, with TRBD1 as a possible D gene (5 bases). Per germline, CDR1 MNHEY and CDR2 SVGAGI. Trimming stripped 6 bases from V and 4 bases from J, with 13 bases between. CDR3 length: 14 amino acids. In DNA form, the CDR3 reads TGTGCCAGCAGAGGGGAGGGGAAAAATCAGCCCCAGCATTTT. It is translated as CASRGEGKNQPQHF.

The chain carries TRBV4-2 and TRBJ1-5; the D is unclear. The CDR3 is 16 residues long. Germline CDR1 and CDR2: LGHNA and YNFKEQ. With 4 bases removed from V and 5 bases from J, the gap between germline ends came to 18 bases. The CDR3 is CASSLVGRAGDQPQHF. The CDR3 coding sequence is TGTGCCAGCAGCCTCGTCGGACGGGCGGGAGATCAGCCCCAGCATTTT.

The chain combines TRBV7-7 with TRBJ2-2, with D maybe TRBD1 (5 bases). Looked up from germline, CDR1 is SSHAT and CDR2 is FNYEAQ (reference sequence). The CDR3 totals 16 residues. V was clipped by 1 base and J by 0 bases, with 9 bases between them. The CDR3 is CASSLVWTPNTGELFF. For the CDR3, the DNA is TGTGCCAGCAGCTTAGTCTGGACACCGAACACCGGGGAGCTGTTTTTT.